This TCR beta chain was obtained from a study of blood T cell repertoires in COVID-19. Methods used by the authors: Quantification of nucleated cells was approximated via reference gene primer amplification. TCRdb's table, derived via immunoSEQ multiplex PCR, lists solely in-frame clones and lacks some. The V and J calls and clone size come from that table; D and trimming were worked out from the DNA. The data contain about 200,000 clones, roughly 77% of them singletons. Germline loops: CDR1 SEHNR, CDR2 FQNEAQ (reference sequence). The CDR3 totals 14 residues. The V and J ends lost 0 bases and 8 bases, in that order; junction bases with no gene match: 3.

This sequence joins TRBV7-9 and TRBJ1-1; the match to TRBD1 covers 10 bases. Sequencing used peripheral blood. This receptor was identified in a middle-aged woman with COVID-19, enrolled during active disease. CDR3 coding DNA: TGTGCCAGCAGCTTAGCTGCGGGACAGGGGGAAGCTTTCTTT. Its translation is CASSLAAGQGEAFF.